The present T cell receptor (beta chain) was sequenced within a study of blood T cell repertoires in COVID-19. This table comes from immunoSEQ multiplex PCR, and its TCRdb copy is limited to in-frame clones, with some not included. The table includes 190,000 or so clones, about 87% detected once. This CDR3 region has 15 residues. Deletions cut 7 bases from V and 1 base from J, with 16 bases between. CDR1 is MDHEN and CDR2 is SYDVKM in the germline V gene. The chain is built from TRBV28 and TRBJ1-1; no clear D gene. This TCR derives from a young man who had recovered from COVID-19. The source material was PBMCs or T cells enriched from blood (not recorded which). The CDR3 spells CASNPFDTENTEAFF. The CDR3 DNA reads TGTGCCAGCAATCCTTTCGACACCGAGAACACTGAAGCTTTCTTT. The full variable domain, its missing parts supplied by reference TRBV28 and TRBJ1-1, is DVKVTQSSRYLVKRTGEKVFLECVQDMDHENMFWYRQDPGLGLRLIYFSYDVKMKEKGDIPEGYSVSREKKERFSLILESASTNQTSMYLCASNPFDTENTEAFFGQGTRLTVV.